What follows are 23 T cell receptor beta chains derived from one specimen sequenced in a study of CD8+ T cells in alopecia areata. Extracted RNA was reverse transcribed into cDNA, the sequencing template. TCRdb keeps only in-frame clones here, not all; method: immunoSEQ multiplex PCR. The sample has under 130,000 clones, around three fifths seen once; the top ten hold roughly 9%. The sequenced sample was CD4+ T cells sorted from blood. The receptors come from a human donor in good health.

In this sample, this clone turned up a few times. The chain couples TRBV5-1 to TRBJ1-4; D gene uncertain. The germline gives CDR1 SGHRS, CDR2 YFSETQ. Between the trimmed V and J ends, which lost 0 bases and 7 bases, there was a span of 4 bases. The CDR3 runs 12 residues. CDR3 in DNA: TGCGCCAGCAGCTTGGGGCGTGAAAAACTGTTTTTT. The encoded protein is CASSLGREKLFF.

The J gene is TRBJ1-1, the V gene TRBV9; TRBD1 matches 8 bases. There are 14 residues in the CDR3. The V and J ends lost 3 bases and 6 bases, in that order; junction bases with no gene match: 7. Germline V gene sequence: CDR1 SGDLS, CDR2 YYNGEE. The CDR3 sequence is CASSAGQGLPEAFF. For the CDR3, the DNA is TGTGCCAGCAGCGCAGGACAGGGCCTCCCTGAAGCTTTCTTT.

This sequence joins TRBV29-1 and TRBJ2-1; D not resolved. Germline CDR1 SQVTM, CDR2 ANQGSEA. The V end was cut by 1 base, the J end by 5 bases, with 15 bases between. This CDR3 has 15 amino acids. The CDR3 DNA is TGCAGCGTTGAAGGTCGCGGACGGGCCGACAATGAGCAGTTCTTC. This gives the protein CSVEGRGRADNEQFF.

This clone came up a few times. The chain has TRBV7-2 and TRBJ1-2; D possibly corresponds to TRBD1 (6 bases). The CDR3 consists of 15 residues. Trimming shortened V by 2 bases and J by 5 bases, and 15 bases separated the two germline ends. Germline-derived CDR1 and CDR2 are SGHTA and FQGNSA. CDR3 nucleotide sequence: TGTGCCAGCAGCTTAAGGGGAGGACAGTTGTATGGCTACACCTTC. Translating gives CASSLRGGQLYGYTF.

This clone has more than one count but fewer than ten. The chain recombines TRBV11-1 with TRBJ1-1; D gene unclear. This CDR3 has 11 amino acids. Trimming stripped 7 bases from V and 4 bases from J, with 7 bases between. Per the germline V gene, CDR1 is SGHAT and CDR2 is FQDESV (reference sequence). CDR3 DNA sequence: TGTGCCAGCACCTCTGCCACTGAAGCTTTCTTT. Amino acids: CASTSATEAFF.

CDR3 in DNA: TGCGCCAGCAGCCAAGACGACAGGGCCAACTATGGCTACACCTTC. Its translation: CASSQDDRANYGYTF. The V gene is TRBV4-1, the J gene TRBJ1-2; 7 bases line up with TRBD1. The ends lost 0 bases at V and 2 bases at J; junction bases unmatched: 3. The CDR3 covers 15 residues. Germline assignment: CDR1 MGHRA and CDR2 YSYEKL.

This chain uses TRBV15 with TRBJ1-1; 7 bases are shared with TRBD1. Germline V CDR1 and CDR2: LNHNV, YYDKDF (reference sequence). The CDR3 runs 12 residues. The V gene end was trimmed by 5 bases and the J gene end by 8 bases; junction bases not matched to a gene: 5. The CDR3 sequence is CATSWDSLEAFF. The CDR3 DNA reads as TGTGCCACCAGCTGGGACAGCCTGGAAGCTTTCTTT. Drawing the rest from reference TRBV15 and TRBJ1-1, the complete variable domain is DAMVIQNPRYQVTQFGKPVTLSCSQTLNHNVMYWYQQKSSQAPKLLFHYYDKDFNNEADTPDNFQSRRPNTSFCFLDIRSPGLGDTAMYLCATSWDSLEAFFGQGTRLTVV.

The CDR3 DNA reads as TGTGCTTCTAAGGGTACTAGCGGGGGATCCAATGAGCAGTTCTTC. Protein product: CASKGTSGGSNEQFF. This sequence joins TRBV30 and TRBJ2-1; TRBD2 aligns across 11 bases. CDR1 is GTSNPN and CDR2 is SVGIG in the germline V gene (reference sequence). This CDR3 is built from 15 residues.

This clone was detected a few times. This chain connects TRBV30 to TRBJ2-1; D is ambiguous. V lost 0 bases and J lost 9, with 12 bases in between. Germline V gene data show CDR1 as GTSNPN and CDR2 as SVGIG (reference sequence). There are 13 residues in the CDR3. CDR3 sequence reads: CAWSVLRAGEQFF. DNA of the CDR3: TGTGCCTGGAGTGTACTCCGGGCCGGTGAGCAGTTCTTC.

This clone has only a few counts. The chain uses TRBV5-4 and TRBJ2-3; 9 positions agree with TRBD1. This CDR3 is built from 15 residues. V dropped 4 bases and J dropped 3; count of bases not matched to a gene: 6. Germline CDR1 reads SGHNT; CDR2 reads YYREEE (reference sequence). CDR3 bases: TGTGCCAGCAGCCCAACAGGGGGCGCGACAGATACGCAGTATTTT. Amino acids: CASSPTGGATDTQYF. The entire variable domain, with the rest obtained from reference TRBV5-4 and TRBJ2-3, is as follows: ETGVTQSPTHLIKTRGQQVTLRCSSQSGHNTVSWYQQALGQGPQFIFQYYREEENGRGNFPPRFSGLQFPNYSSELNVNALELDDSALYLCASSPTGGATDTQYFGPGTRLTVL.

The CDR3 reads CASSQWGADNSPLHF. The CDR3 nucleotides read TGTGCCAGCAGCCAATGGGGGGCTGATAATTCACCCCTCCACTTT. This rearrangement joins TRBV16 to TRBJ1-6; tentative D call: TRBD1 (6 bases). Germline CDR1 is KGHSY and CDR2 is FQNENV. This CDR3 contains 15 residues. V was trimmed by 1 base and J by 5 bases, leaving 9 bases between them.

There are a few counts of this clone. CDR3 DNA sequence: TGTGCCAGCGGAGCCTACGGACAGGTTGGAGATACGCAGTATTTT. It encodes CASGAYGQVGDTQYF. The chain recombines TRBV7-8 with TRBJ2-3; 7 bases map to TRBD1. Trimming cost V 8 bases and J 5 bases; bases outside gene matches: 13. CDR1 is SGHVS, CDR2 FQNEAQ, per germline. The CDR3 covers 15 residues. Drawing the rest from reference TRBV7-8 and TRBJ2-3, the complete variable domain is GAGVSQSPRYKVAKRGQDVALRCDPISGHVSLFWYQQALGQGPEFLTYFQNEAQLDKSGLPSDRFFAERPEGSVSTLKIQRTQQEDSAVYLCASGAYGQVGDTQYFGPGTRLTVL.

The rearrangement uses TRBV5-1 and TRBJ2-7; TRBD1 matches at 7 bases. CDR3 length: 14 residues. V lost 4 bases, J lost 2 bases, and 6 bases stayed unmatched. Germline V gene lookup returns CDR1 SGHRS and CDR2 YFSETQ. CDR3 in amino acids: CASSPGTAPYEQYF. The CDR3 DNA reads as TGCGCCAGCAGCCCCGGGACAGCTCCCTACGAGCAGTACTTC.

This clone was observed a handful of times. This chain uses TRBV15 with TRBJ2-1, with TRBD2 as a possible D gene (6 bases). V was trimmed by 0 bases and J by 9 bases, leaving 15 bases between them. CDR1 and CDR2 from the germline V gene are LNHNV and YYDKDF (reference sequence). This CDR3 comprises 15 residues. The CDR3 is CATSRDPQAGGEQFF. DNA for the CDR3: TGTGCCACCAGCAGAGATCCCCAGGCCGGGGGTGAGCAGTTCTTC.

This clone qualifies as medium-sized. In DNA form, the CDR3 reads TGTGCCAGCAGCCCTGGACGAAGCTCCTACGAGCAGTACTTC. Amino acid sequence: CASSPGRSSYEQYF. The genes are TRBV6-9 and TRBJ2-7; D is ambiguous. The CDR3 extends over 14 amino acids. Germline values: CDR1 MNHGY, CDR2 SVAAGI. The V end was cut by 6 bases, the J end by 0 bases, with 12 bases between.

J is TRBJ1-6 and V is TRBV11-2; D remains ambiguous. The CDR3 loop spans 16 amino acids. V was cut by 0 bases and J by 4 bases, with 10 bases left in between. Germline-derived CDR1 and CDR2 are SGHAT and FQNNGV. CDR3 sequence reads: CASSLDLTTYNSPLHF. Here the CDR3 DNA reads TGTGCCAGCAGCTTAGATCTGACAACTTATAATTCACCCCTCCACTTT.

This clone has a handful of counts. The chain employs TRBV25-1 and TRBJ2-5; tentative D call: TRBD2 (6 bases). This CDR3 has 12 residues. CDR1 MGHDK and CDR2 SYGVNS come from the germline V gene. Trimming took 11 bases from V and 0 from J, leaving 10 bases between them. CDR3 nucleotides: TGTGCCGGAGGGACGGACCAAGAGACCCAGTACTTC. Translated, it gives CAGGTDQETQYF.

The chain carries TRBV30 and TRBJ2-2; D may be TRBD1 (6 bases). Germline V gene lookup returns CDR1 GTSNPN and CDR2 SVGIG (reference sequence). This CDR3 is 14 amino acids long. The germline V and J ends were trimmed by 2 bases and 5 bases, with 12 bases remaining between them. For the CDR3, the DNA is TGTGCCTGGAGTCCCGGGACACGGACCGGGGAGCTGTTTTTT. This translates into CAWSPGTRTGELFF.

This clone was seen more than once but under ten times. Other DNA sequences in the same sample also yield this CDR3. The chain couples TRBV5-1 to TRBJ2-5; perhaps TRBD1 as D (6 bases). The CDR3 has 14 amino acids. Germline CDR1 is SGHRS and CDR2 is YFSETQ. The ends were cut back, 0 bases at V and 2 bases at J, with 8 bases in the middle. The DNA for the CDR3 is TGCGCCAGCAGCTTGGCTGGACAGCAAGAGACCCAGTACTTC. This translates into CASSLAGQQETQYF.

The CDR3 coding sequence is TGTGCCACAGGGTCCGCCTCCTCCTACGAGCAGTACTTC. Encoded protein: CATGSASSYEQYF. The rearrangement links TRBV7-2 to TRBJ2-5; weak D call: TRBD1 (5 bases). The better agreement between TRBJ2-7 and the DNA end casts doubt on the J call. CDR1 is SGHTA and CDR2 is FQGNSA in the germline V gene. The CDR3 spans 13 residues.

A few counts support this clone. This chain joins TRBV5-1 and TRBJ2-5; weak D call: TRBD2 (5 bases). Per germline, CDR1 SGHRS and CDR2 YFSETQ. The V and J ends lost 0 bases and 4 bases respectively, with 13 bases between them. There are 15 residues in the CDR3. The CDR3 nucleotides read TGCGCCAGCAGCTTGGCGGACTTATCGGCAGAGACCCAGTACTTC. This gives the protein CASSLADLSAETQYF.

The chain carries TRBV30 and TRBJ2-7; 11 bases match TRBD1. The CDR3 runs 14 residues. CDR1 is GTSNPN, CDR2 SVGIG, per germline (reference sequence). The V and J ends lost 3 bases and 3 bases, in that order; junction bases with no gene match: 4. The CDR3 reads CAWSKDRGHYEQYF. The CDR3 nucleotides read TGTGCCTGGAGCAAGGACAGGGGGCACTACGAGCAGTACTTC.

This clone was observed a handful of times. The rearrangement links TRBV2 to TRBJ2-7; 9 bases agree with TRBD2. After removal of 7 bases from V and 2 bases from J, the junction contained 9 bases not matched to a gene. Germline assignment: CDR1 SNHLY and CDR2 FYNNEI. This CDR3 spans 15 amino acids. CDR3 coding DNA: TGTGCCAGCACTCCGGGTAGCGGGGGAACCTACGAGCAGTACTTC. This gives the protein CASTPGSGGTYEQYF.